Listed here is a single T cell receptor beta chain. The antigen remains unidentified. This CDR3 has 15 residues. The V gene end was trimmed by 3 bases and the J gene end by 5 bases; junction bases not matched to a gene: 8. Germline V gene sequence: CDR1 SQVTM, CDR2 ANQGSEA. Profiled with immunoSEQ multiplex PCR; TCRdb holds only in-frame clones, not every one. The repertoire includes about 350,000 clones, approximately 90% of them detected once, and around 4.5% sits in the top ten. This sample is part of a study of Ad26.COV2.S vaccination and SARS-CoV-2 variants. On the study more broadly: Ad26.COV2.S given intramuscularly, once or twice 56 days apart.

Treatment indicated: roughly 18 received Ad26.COV2.S at low or high dose, single or two shots; about 5 received placebo; per-sample allocation not given. Each sample was drawn 63 days after the first injection (of vaccine or placebo). Study results and limitations: Spike-specific TCR breadth ran higher among vaccine recipients than placebo recipients. Whether participants received vaccine or placebo, their non-spike TCR breadth was similar.

This clonotype was sampled from a person between 18 and 65 years old who received the Ad26.COV2.S COVID-19 vaccine or a placebo. The V call is TRBV29-1, the J call TRBJ2-1; 9 bases are a match to TRBD1. The specimen was peripheral blood, collected in a trial of Ad26.COV2.S vaccine versus placebo. CDR3 residues: CSVDSRDRADNEQFF. CDR3 DNA sequence: TGCAGCGTTGATTCAAGGGACAGGGCTGACAATGAGCAGTTCTTC.